This TCR beta chain stems from a study of OX40 agonist ivuxolimab in advanced cancers. Study-wide background: The patients got ivuxolimab, which is an agonistic anti-OX40 (CD134) antibody. General observations from the study: Antigen specificity remained undetermined for the expanded peripheral T cells. Average numbers of expanded clones were greater in CD8+ T cells than in CD4+.

It was autoimmune disease history or systemic immunosuppression that excluded patients. Sequencing was performed with immunoSEQ multiplex PCR; in TCRdb, only in-frame clones are kept and a portion is missing. Of approximately 86,000 clones listed, roughly 84% are singletons. Trimming cost V 3 bases and J 6 bases; bases outside gene matches: 9. The CDR3 loop spans 15 amino acids. CDR1 is SEHNR and CDR2 is FQNEAQ in the germline V gene (reference sequence). Regarding this clone: Its antigen is currently unknown.

The chain combines TRBV7-9 with TRBJ2-5, with 8 bases fitting TRBD1. Sequenced here: CD4+ or CD8+ T cells sorted from blood, sampled in a trial of the OX40 agonist ivuxolimab. The source is an adult with an advanced solid tumor such as melanoma, head and neck, liver or kidney cancer. The CDR3 spells CASSFSSQGAKTQYF. The CDR3 region has the DNA TGTGCCAGCAGCTTTTCGTCTCAGGGGGCGAAGACCCAGTACTTC.